The rows below give T cell receptor beta chains drawn from one sample of a study of molecular identifiers for immune sequencing clone quantification. Via MiXCR, TCRdb re-called the PCR reads, giving one row per CDR3 protein. This table has under 350,000 distinct CDR3 sequences, about 22% appearing once. Specimen: naive CD8+ T cells from blood, with Jurkat cell RNA spiked in. These receptors came from a human donor in good health. Some libraries in this study had Jurkat cell RNA spiked in. Both conserved end residues are part of each CDR3. The D gene is left open where the match is weak. The size of a clone is reported for some rows only, either as once, few or many, or as a class for expanded clones.

D	V	J	size	CDR3	DNA
NA	TRBV20-1	TRBJ2-4	many	CSARPRRGKNIQYF	TGCAGTGCTAGACCCAGGAGGGGCAAAAACATTCAGTACTTC
TRBD1	TRBV18	TRBJ2-7	few	CASSPTGTVTYEQYF	TGTGCCAGCTCACCGACAGGGACCGTAACCTACGAGCAGTACTTC
TRBD2	TRBV12-3/TRBV12-4	TRBJ2-1	NA	CASRGLAGGSAHEQFF	TGTGCCAGCAGAGGACTAGCGGGAGGGTCGGCCCATGAGCAGTTCTTC
NA	TRBV4-3	TRBJ2-3	NA	CASSQDTGPSTDTQYF	TGCGCCAGCAGCCAAGATACAGGTCCTAGCACAGATACGCAGTATTTT
TRBD2	TRBV6-2/TRBV6-3	TRBJ2-5	many	CASSYPGLAASSFQETQYF	TGTGCCAGCAGTTATCCGGGACTAGCGGCGAGTTCATTCCAAGAGACCCAGTACTTC
NA	TRBV5-1	TRBJ1-1	many	CASSYEGHMNTEAFF	TGCGCCAGCAGCTACGAGGGGCACATGAACACTGAAGCTTTCTTT
NA	TRBV9	TRBJ1-5	many	CASSLTPDQPQHF	TGTGCCAGCAGCCTAACCCCAGATCAGCCCCAGCATTTT
NA	TRBV7-6	TRBJ2-2	NA	CASSLIAGSTGELFF	TGTGCCAGCAGCTTAATTGCGGGGAGCACCGGGGAGCTGTTTTTT
NA	TRBV12-3/TRBV12-4	TRBJ2-7	many	CASSSISGYEQYF	TGTGCCAGCAGTTCTATTTCAGGGTACGAGCAGTACTTC
NA	TRBV30	TRBJ2-7	many	CAWSFGRGSYEQYF	TGTGCCTGGAGTTTCGGCAGGGGATCCTACGAGCAGTACTTC
TRBD1	TRBV6-2/TRBV6-3	TRBJ2-3	NA	CASSPWTGGVPDTRYF	TGTGCCAGCAGTCCGTGGACAGGGGGCGTCCCAGATACGCGGTATTTT
TRBD1	TRBV7-9	TRBJ1-1	few	CASRQGAVTEAFF	TGTGCCAGCAGGCAGGGGGCGGTCACTGAAGCTTTCTTT
NA	TRBV4-3	TRBJ2-2	few	CASSQDRSNTGELFF	TGCGCCAGCAGCCAAGACAGGTCGAACACCGGGGAGCTGTTTTTT
TRBD1	TRBV5-5	TRBJ1-1	many	CASSWDRDGDTEAFF	TGTGCCAGCAGCTGGGACAGGGACGGGGACACTGAAGCTTTCTTT
TRBD1	TRBV7-9	TRBJ2-6	many	CASSLPTGEANVLTF	TGTGCCAGCAGCTTACCGACAGGGGAGGCCAACGTCCTGACTTTC
NA	TRBV6-2/TRBV6-3	TRBJ2-3	NA	CASSYRSSTDTQYF	TGTGCCAGCAGTTACAGATCAAGCACAGATACGCAGTATTTT
NA	TRBV4-3	TRBJ2-3	few	CASSQDTVRDTQYF	TGCGCCAGCAGCCAAGACACGGTACGAGATACGCAGTATTTT
TRBD1	TRBV4-1	TRBJ2-1	few	CASSQGTGQRLNEQFF	TGCGCCAGCAGCCAAGGGACAGGGCAGAGGTTGAATGAGCAGTTCTTC
TRBD2	TRBV29-1	TRBJ2-5	NA	CGVIGLAGGARETRYF	TGCGGCGTCATAGGGCTAGCGGGGGGGGCCCGGGAGACCCGGTACTTC
NA	TRBV28	TRBJ1-2	few	CASSLYETSYGYTF	TGTGCCAGCAGTTTGTACGAGACATCCTATGGCTACACCTTC
NA	TRBV13	TRBJ2-3	NA	CASSLSWADTQYF	TGTGCCAGCAGTCTATCCTGGGCAGATACGCAGTATTTT
TRBD2	TRBV6-6	TRBJ2-2	many	CAILWLAGDTGELFF	TGTGCCATTCTTTGGCTAGCGGGAGATACCGGGGAGCTGTTTTTT
TRBD1	TRBV14	TRBJ2-5	few	CASRGGTGPLEETQYF	TGTGCCAGCAGAGGCGGGACAGGACCTCTTGAAGAGACCCAGTACTTC
TRBD2	TRBV5-1	TRBJ2-2	many	CASSPLVAGRTGELFF	TGCGCCAGCAGCCCCCTAGTAGCGGGACGCACCGGGGAGCTGTTTTTT
NA	TRBV7-9	TRBJ2-7	NA	CASSLVPDSSYEQYF	TGTGCCAGCAGCTTAGTTCCCGACAGCTCCTACGAGCAGTACTTC
NA	TRBV11-2	TRBJ2-1	NA	CASSLGPGTATYNEQFF	TGTGCCAGCAGCTTAGGTCCGGGGACCGCAACTTACAATGAGCAGTTCTTC
NA	TRBV4-3	TRBJ2-7	once	CVSSQDLAGSYEQYF	TGCGTCAGCAGCCAAGATCTCGCAGGGTCCTACGAGCAGTACTTC
NA	TRBV29-1	TRBJ1-2	many	CSVESPDSYGYTF	TGCAGCGTTGAATCCCCGGACAGCTATGGCTACACCTTC
TRBD1	TRBV28	TRBJ2-4	many	CASSPPTGIKAKNIQYF	TGTGCCAGCAGTCCACCGACAGGGATCAAAGCCAAAAACATTCAGTACTTC
NA	TRBV6-6	TRBJ2-7	NA	CALGWDIYEQYF	TGTGCCTTAGGGTGGGATATCTACGAGCAGTACTTC
NA	TRBV15	TRBJ2-3	many	CATSREGVPDTQYF	TGTGCCACCAGCAGAGAGGGAGTCCCAGATACGCAGTATTTT
NA	TRBV7-8	TRBJ1-2	NA	CASSLDEAGGYTF	TGTGCCAGCAGCTTAGACGAGGCGGGGGGCTACACCTTC
TRBD1	TRBV27	TRBJ1-2	NA	CASSPERRGRDYGYTF	TGTGCCAGCAGCCCCGAAAGGAGGGGGCGAGACTATGGCTACACCTTC
TRBD2	TRBV27	TRBJ2-1	NA	CASSGGSSYNEQFF	TGTGCCAGCAGCGGCGGGAGCTCCTACAATGAGCAGTTCTTC
NA	TRBV12-3/TRBV12-4	TRBJ2-3	many	CASGGSTDTQYF	TGTGCCAGCGGGGGCAGCACAGATACGCAGTATTTT
NA	TRBV19	TRBJ2-3	few	CAGSTSIGDTQYF	TGTGCCGGATCCACTAGTATTGGAGATACGCAGTATTTT
NA	TRBV15	TRBJ1-5	NA	CATSTEISDSILPWEPQHF	TGTGCCACCAGCACAGAGATTAGTGACTCCATTTTACCCTGGGAGCCCCAGCATTTT
NA	TRBV7-2	TRBJ2-1	many	CASSLDGDNEQFF	TGTGCCAGCAGCTTAGACGGGGACAATGAGCAGTTCTTC
NA	TRBV27	TRBJ1-1	NA	CASSSGWEGLKAFF	TGTGCCAGCAGCTCAGGTTGGGAAGGACTTAAAGCTTTCTTT
NA	TRBV12-3/TRBV12-4	TRBJ1-6	NA	CASSSREVGVARSPLHF	TGTGCCAGCAGTTCCAGAGAAGTTGGGGTCGCCCGATCACCCCTCCACTTT
NA	TRBV20-1	TRBJ2-2	few	CSAIGDENTGELFF	TGCAGTGCTATTGGGGACGAGAACACCGGGGAGCTGTTTTTT
NA	TRBV2	TRBJ1-5	many	CASSPGVHGNQPQHF	TGTGCCAGCAGCCCTGGAGTACACGGGAATCAGCCCCAGCATTTT
TRBD2	TRBV6-1	TRBJ2-7	many	CASSLSGINYEQYF	TGTGCCAGCAGTCTAAGCGGGATTAACTACGAGCAGTACTTC
TRBD2	TRBV4-3	TRBJ2-3	NA	CASSQEKGLGGSGGTDTQYF	TGCGCCAGCAGCCAAGAGAAGGGGTTGGGCGGGAGCGGAGGCACAGATACGCAGTATTTT
NA	TRBV11-2	TRBJ2-7	few	CASGTRPEGYEQYF	TGTGCCAGTGGTACACGGCCCGAGGGCTACGAGCAGTACTTC
NA	TRBV7-8	TRBJ2-7	once	CAISLEGDYEQYF	TGTGCCATCAGTCTCGAAGGCGATTACGAGCAGTACTTC
NA	TRBV7-2	TRBJ2-3	NA	CASSLGGISTDTRYF	TGTGCCAGCAGCTTAGGAGGGATAAGCACAGATACGCGGTATTTT
NA	TRBV29-1	TRBJ2-2	NA	CSVVLGPTGELFF	TGCAGCGTTGTTTTAGGGCCCACCGGGGAGCTGTTTTTT
TRBD2	TRBV29-1	TRBJ2-1	NA	CSVAPGTTDNEQFF	TGCAGCGTGGCCCCTGGGACTACCGACAATGAGCAGTTCTTC
NA	TRBV29-1	TRBJ1-2	few	CSVDQEDTF	TGCAGCGTTGACCAGGAGGACACCTTC
NA	TRBV4-1	TRBJ2-2	many	CASSQDRGWVGTGELFF	TGCGCCAGCAGCCAAGATCGGGGATGGGTCGGCACCGGGGAGCTGTTTTTT
NA	TRBV27	TRBJ1-4	few	CASSPVWGGTNEKLFF	TGTGCCAGCAGCCCAGTTTGGGGCGGAACTAATGAAAAACTGTTTTTT
NA	TRBV21-1	TRBJ1-2	few	CASSKAGGAYGYTF	TGTGCCAGCAGCAAAGCGGGGGGCGCTTATGGCTACACCTTC
NA	TRBV9	TRBJ2-3	few	CASSTQGDASTDTQYF	TGTGCCAGCAGCACACAGGGAGACGCGAGCACAGATACGCAGTATTTT
NA	TRBV12-3/TRBV12-4	TRBJ1-2	few	CASRSPGHENGYTF	TGTGCCAGCAGATCACCGGGACACGAAAATGGCTACACCTTC
TRBD2	TRBV7-2	TRBJ2-1	many	CASGPLAGGLHEQFF	TGTGCCAGCGGTCCGCTAGCGGGAGGGCTCCATGAGCAGTTCTTC
NA	TRBV10-3	TRBJ2-1	NA	CAISEVGGGYYNEQFF	TGTGCCATCAGTGAGGTGGGGGGTGGCTACTACAATGAGCAGTTCTTC
TRBD1	TRBV27	TRBJ2-6	NA	CASTGTGGGSGANVLTF	TGTGCCAGCACCGGGACAGGGGGAGGTTCTGGGGCCAACGTCCTGACTTTC
NA	TRBV4-3	TRBJ1-1	many	CASSPDRDEAFF	TGCGCCAGCAGCCCGGACAGAGACGAAGCTTTCTTT